Each of the 8 T cell receptor beta chains below was sequenced from the same sample in a study of blood T cell repertoires in COVID-19. Sequencing used immunoSEQ multiplex PCR; TCRdb keeps in-frame clones, though not all of them. The sample holds 140,000 to 150,000 clones, approximately 82% seen once. The sample consisted of peripheral blood. The receptors stem from a man aged 55 to 70 with active or convalescent COVID-19.

The J gene is TRBJ2-5, the V gene TRBV15; 10 nucleotides match TRBD1. Germline loops: CDR1 LNHNV, CDR2 YYDKDF (reference sequence). V shed 5 bases, J shed 3 bases, and the junction held 6 bases outside the gene matches. The CDR3 length is 15 residues. CDR3 DNA sequence: TGTGCCACCAGCTTACGGACAGGGGGGGAAGAGACCCAGTACTTC. Translating gives CATSLRTGGEETQYF.

J is TRBJ2-1 and V is TRBV30, with 8 bases fitting TRBD1. Germline-derived CDR1 and CDR2 are GTSNPN and SVGIG (reference sequence). Trimming removed 2 bases from V and 8 bases from J; junction bases left unmatched: 8. The CDR3 is 14 amino acids. For the CDR3, the DNA is TGTGCCTGGAGTTCAGGACAGGGTTGGCATGAGCAGTTCTTC. It yields the protein CAWSSGQGWHEQFF.

This clone was seen just once. The chain carries TRBV27 and TRBJ1-1; D unclear. The CDR3 runs 13 residues. Trimming removed 2 bases from V and 1 base from J, with 5 bases in between. CDR1 is MNHEY and CDR2 is SMNVEV in the germline V gene (reference sequence). The CDR3 sequence is CASSLEQNTEAFF. Written as DNA, the CDR3 is TGTGCCAGCAGTTTAGAGCAGAACACTGAAGCTTTCTTT.

The V call is TRBV11-2, the J call TRBJ1-1; the D gene is possibly TRBD1 (5 bases). CDR1 and CDR2 (germline): SGHAT, FQNNGV. V gave up 4 bases and J gave up 1 base, with 10 bases separating them. The CDR3 covers 14 residues. CDR3 region: CASSYRGRNTEAFF. The CDR3 DNA sequence: TGTGCCAGCAGCTATCGGGGGAGGAACACTGAAGCTTTCTTT.

The chain uses TRBV5-6 and TRBJ2-7; 16 nucleotides agree with TRBD2. V lost 6 bases, J lost 4 bases, and 7 bases stayed unmatched. Per germline, CDR1 SGHDT and CDR2 YYEEEE. The length of the CDR3 is 16 residues. CDR3 in DNA: TGTGCCAGCACCCAGGGACTAGCGGGAGGGCCGTACGAGCAGTACGTC. This gives the protein CASTQGLAGGPYEQYV.

This clone has a handful of counts. The chain uses TRBV18 and TRBJ1-2, with 7 positions matching TRBD1. The trim removed 3 bases at V and 4 bases at J, leaving 8 bases unmatched. Looked up from germline, CDR1 is KGHSH and CDR2 is LQKENI. There are 15 residues in the CDR3. CDR3 bases: TGTGCCAGCTCACCGCAGGGGGACAGTCGCTATGGCTACACCTTC. Its translation is CASSPQGDSRYGYTF.

The rearrangement links TRBV15 to TRBJ1-5; D remains unclear. Per germline, CDR1 LNHNV and CDR2 YYDKDF (reference sequence). There are 15 residues in the CDR3. V was pared by 1 base and J by 6 bases, with 13 bases between. The CDR3 protein is CATSRALEGGQPQHF. The DNA of the CDR3 is TGTGCCACCAGCAGAGCTTTGGAGGGCGGTCAGCCCCAGCATTTT.

This chain uses TRBV29-1 with TRBJ1-5; TRBD1 aligns across 8 bases. Germline trimming cut 6 bases from V and 4 bases from J; bases unmatched to any gene: 2. The CDR3 length is 12 residues. Germline values: CDR1 SQVTM, CDR2 ANQGSEA. The CDR3 sequence is CSVRQGNQPQHF. DNA of the CDR3: TGCAGCGTGAGACAGGGGAATCAGCCCCAGCATTTT.